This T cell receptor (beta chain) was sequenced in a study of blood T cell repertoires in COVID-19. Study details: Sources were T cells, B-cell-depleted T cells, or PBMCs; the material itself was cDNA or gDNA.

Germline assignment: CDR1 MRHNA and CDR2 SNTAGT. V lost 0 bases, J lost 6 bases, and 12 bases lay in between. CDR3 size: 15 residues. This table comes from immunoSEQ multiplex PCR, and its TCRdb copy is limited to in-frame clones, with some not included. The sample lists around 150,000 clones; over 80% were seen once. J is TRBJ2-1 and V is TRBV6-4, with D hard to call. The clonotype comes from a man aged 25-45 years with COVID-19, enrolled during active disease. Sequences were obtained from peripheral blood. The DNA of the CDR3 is TGTGCCAGCAGTGACTCACCGACTCCCTCCAATGAGCAGTTCTTC. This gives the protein CASSDSPTPSNEQFF.